This TCR beta chain was recovered during a study of blood T cell repertoires in COVID-19. Sequenced by immunoSEQ multiplex PCR; TCRdb stores in-frame clones only, minus some. Among just under 350,000 clones listed, around 83% were seen once. CDR3 length equals 16 residues. Germline assignment: CDR1 SNHLY and CDR2 FYNNEI. J gave up 5 bases and V 3 bases, and 7 bases lay outside the gene matches. The clonotype comes from a man aged 25-45 years with active or convalescent COVID-19. The material sequenced was peripheral blood. V usage is TRBV2 and J usage is TRBJ1-2; 12 bases are shared with TRBD1. CDR3 sequence: CASSDGPGQGAYGYTF. For the CDR3, the DNA is TGTGCCAGCAGTGACGGGCCGGGACAGGGGGCTTATGGCTACACCTTC.